The 2 T cell receptor beta chains listed next were all sequenced from one sample in a study of T cells after yellow fever vaccination. Each CDR3 protein is one row after TCRdb ran MiXCR on the 5' RACE reads. The data contain 300,000 or so distinct CDR3 sequences, roughly 13% of them seen just once; the ten biggest clones take up about 0.51%. Source: CD4+ T cells sorted from PBMCs, taken 45 days after the yellow fever booster vaccination. These receptors came from a man aged 25-40 years who received the YFV17D yellow fever vaccine.

J is TRBJ2-1 and V is TRBV5-1; D is possibly TRBD2 (7 bases). Germline V gene sequence: CDR1 SGHRS, CDR2 YFSETQ. The CDR3 consists of 15 residues. V lost 0 bases and J lost 7, with 14 bases in between. CDR3 DNA sequence: TGCGCCAGCAGCTTGGCGGGGGGCTTTTTGAATGAGCAGTTCTTC. It codes for CASSLAGGFLNEQFF.

This clonotype was seen more than once but under ten times. The rearrangement joins TRBV6-2 or TRBV6-3 to TRBJ2-3; D not resolved. Trimming shortened V by 0 bases and J by 3 bases, and 7 bases separated the two germline ends. Germline V CDR1 and CDR2: MNHEY, SVGEGT. The CDR3 sequence is 14 residues long. The CDR3 protein is CASSYSLPTDTQYF. Written as DNA, the CDR3 is TGTGCCAGCAGTTACTCCCTACCGACAGATACGCAGTATTTT.